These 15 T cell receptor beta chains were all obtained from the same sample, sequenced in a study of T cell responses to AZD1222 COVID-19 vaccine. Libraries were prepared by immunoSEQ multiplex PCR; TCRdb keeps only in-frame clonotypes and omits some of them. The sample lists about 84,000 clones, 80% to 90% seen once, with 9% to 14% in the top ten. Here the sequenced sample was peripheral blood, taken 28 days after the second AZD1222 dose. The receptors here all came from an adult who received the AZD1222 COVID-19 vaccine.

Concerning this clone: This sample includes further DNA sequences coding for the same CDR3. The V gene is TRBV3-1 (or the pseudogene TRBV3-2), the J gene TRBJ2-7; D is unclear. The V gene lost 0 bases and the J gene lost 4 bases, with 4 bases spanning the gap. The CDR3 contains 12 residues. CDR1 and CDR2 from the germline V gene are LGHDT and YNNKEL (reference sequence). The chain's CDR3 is CASSQDRYEQYF. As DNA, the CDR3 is TGTGCCAGCAGCCAAGATAGGTACGAGCAGTACTTC.

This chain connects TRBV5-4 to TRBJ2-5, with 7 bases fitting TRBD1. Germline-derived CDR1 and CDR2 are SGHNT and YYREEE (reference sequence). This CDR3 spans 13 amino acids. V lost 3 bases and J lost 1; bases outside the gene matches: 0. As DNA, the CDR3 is TGTGCCAGCAGCTGGGACAGCCAAGAGACCCAGTACTTC. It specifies CASSWDSQETQYF.

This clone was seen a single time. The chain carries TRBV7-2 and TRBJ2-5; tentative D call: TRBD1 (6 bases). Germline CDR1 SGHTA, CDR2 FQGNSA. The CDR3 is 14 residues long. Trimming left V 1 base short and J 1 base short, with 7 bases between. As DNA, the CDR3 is TGTGCCAGCAGCTTAGAACAGGGCCAAGAGACCCAGTACTTC. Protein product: CASSLEQGQETQYF. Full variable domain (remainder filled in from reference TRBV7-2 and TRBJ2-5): GAGVSQSPSNKVTEKGKDVELRCDPISGHTALYWYRQSLGQGLEFLIYFQGNSAPDKSGLPSDRFSAERTGGSVSTLTIQRTQQEDSAVYLCASSLEQGQETQYFGPGTRLLVL.

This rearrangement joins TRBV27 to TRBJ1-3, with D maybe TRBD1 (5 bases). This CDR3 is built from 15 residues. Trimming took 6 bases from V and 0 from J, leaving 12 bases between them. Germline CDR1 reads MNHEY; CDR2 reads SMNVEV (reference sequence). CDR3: CASSRDSFSGNTIYF. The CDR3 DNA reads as TGTGCCAGCAGCCGGGACTCTTTCTCTGGAAACACCATATATTTT.

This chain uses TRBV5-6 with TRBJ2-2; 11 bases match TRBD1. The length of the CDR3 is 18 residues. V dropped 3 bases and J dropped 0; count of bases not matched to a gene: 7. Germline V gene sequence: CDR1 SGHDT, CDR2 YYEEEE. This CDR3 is CASSSRTGGWSNTGELFF. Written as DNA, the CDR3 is TGTGCCAGCAGCTCGAGGACAGGGGGCTGGTCGAACACCGGGGAGCTGTTTTTT.

CDR3 nucleotide sequence: TGTGCCAGCTCACCGTCCGGGGCGCCCGAGGGGGAGCTGTTTTTT. This encodes CASSPSGAPEGELFF. V and J are TRBV18 and TRBJ2-2; D tentatively fits TRBD1 or TRBD2 (5 bases each). Per the germline V gene, CDR1 is KGHSH and CDR2 is LQKENI. Trimming shortened V by 3 bases and J by 8 bases, and 16 bases separated the two germline ends. The CDR3 length is 15 residues.

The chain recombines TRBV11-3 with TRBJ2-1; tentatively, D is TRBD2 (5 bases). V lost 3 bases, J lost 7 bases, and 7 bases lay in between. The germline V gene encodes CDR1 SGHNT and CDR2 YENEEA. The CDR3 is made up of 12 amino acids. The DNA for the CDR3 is TGTGCCAGCAGCTTCAAGCGGAATGAGCAGTTCTTC. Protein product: CASSFKRNEQFF.

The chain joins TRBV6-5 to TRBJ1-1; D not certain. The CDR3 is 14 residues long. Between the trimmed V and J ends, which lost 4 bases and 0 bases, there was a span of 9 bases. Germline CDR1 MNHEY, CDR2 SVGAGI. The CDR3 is CASSLDGLNTEAFF. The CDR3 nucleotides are TGTGCCAGCAGTTTGGACGGTTTGAACACTGAAGCTTTCTTT.

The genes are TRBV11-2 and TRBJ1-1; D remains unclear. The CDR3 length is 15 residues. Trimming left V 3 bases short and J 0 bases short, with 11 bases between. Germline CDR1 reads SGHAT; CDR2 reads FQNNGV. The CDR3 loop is CASSLLGFMNTEAFF. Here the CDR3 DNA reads TGTGCCAGCAGCTTGCTCGGATTCATGAACACTGAAGCTTTCTTT.

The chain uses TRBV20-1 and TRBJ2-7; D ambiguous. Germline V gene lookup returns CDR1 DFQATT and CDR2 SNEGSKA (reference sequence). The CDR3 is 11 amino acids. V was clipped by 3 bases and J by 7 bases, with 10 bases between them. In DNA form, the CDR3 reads TGCAGTGCTAGCCAGGTTGCTGAGCAGTACTTC. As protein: CSASQVAEQYF.

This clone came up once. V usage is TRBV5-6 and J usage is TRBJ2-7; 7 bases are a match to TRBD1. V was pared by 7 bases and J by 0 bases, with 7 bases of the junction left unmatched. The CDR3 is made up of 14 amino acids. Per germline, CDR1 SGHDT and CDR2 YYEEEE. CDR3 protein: CASSKQGSSYEQYF. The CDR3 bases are TGTGCCAGCTCCAAACAGGGGTCCTCCTACGAGCAGTACTTC. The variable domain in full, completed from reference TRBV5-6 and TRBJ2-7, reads DAGVTQSPTHLIKTRGQQVTLRCSPKSGHDTVSWYQQALGQGPQFIFQYYEEEERQRGNFPDRFSGHQFPNYSSELNVNALLLGDSALYLCASSKQGSSYEQYFGPGTRLTVT.

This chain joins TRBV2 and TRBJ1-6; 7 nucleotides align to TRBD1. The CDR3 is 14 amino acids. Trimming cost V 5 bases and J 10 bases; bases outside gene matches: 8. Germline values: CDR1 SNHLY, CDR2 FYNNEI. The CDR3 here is CASSLNRGGSPLHF. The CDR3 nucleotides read TGTGCCAGCAGTCTGAACAGGGGAGGGTCACCCCTCCACTTT.

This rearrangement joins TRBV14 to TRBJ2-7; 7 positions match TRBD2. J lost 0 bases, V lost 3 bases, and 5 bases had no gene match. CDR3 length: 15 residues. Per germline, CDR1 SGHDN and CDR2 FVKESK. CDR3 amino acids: CASSQGGGVSYEQYV. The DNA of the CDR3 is TGTGCCAGCAGCCAGGGGGGAGGGGTCTCCTACGAGCAGTACGTC.

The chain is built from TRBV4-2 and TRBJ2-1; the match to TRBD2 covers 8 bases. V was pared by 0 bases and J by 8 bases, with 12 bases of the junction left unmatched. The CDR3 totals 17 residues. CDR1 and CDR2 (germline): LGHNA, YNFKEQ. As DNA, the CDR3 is TGTGCCAGCAGCCAAGATTGGGGTCGGGGGGGAGTGCATGAGCAGTTCTTC. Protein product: CASSQDWGRGGVHEQFF.

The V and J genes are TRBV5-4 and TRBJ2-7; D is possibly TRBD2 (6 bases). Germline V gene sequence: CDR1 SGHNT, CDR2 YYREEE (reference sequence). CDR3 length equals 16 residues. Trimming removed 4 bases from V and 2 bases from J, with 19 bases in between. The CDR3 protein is CASSPGAGTGTYEQYF. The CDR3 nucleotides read TGTGCCAGCAGCCCGGGCGCCGGGACTGGGACCTACGAGCAGTACTTC.